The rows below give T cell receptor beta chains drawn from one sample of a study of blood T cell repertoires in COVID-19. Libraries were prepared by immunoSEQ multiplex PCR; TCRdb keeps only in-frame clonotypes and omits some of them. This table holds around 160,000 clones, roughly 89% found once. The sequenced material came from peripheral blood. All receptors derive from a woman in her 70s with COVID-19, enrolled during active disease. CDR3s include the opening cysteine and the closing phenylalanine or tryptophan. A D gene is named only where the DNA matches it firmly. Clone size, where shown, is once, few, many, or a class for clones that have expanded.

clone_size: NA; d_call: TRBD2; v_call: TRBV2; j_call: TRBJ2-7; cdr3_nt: TGTGCCAGCAGGGCATCCGGGACTAGCGGGCCGTACGAGCAGTACTTC; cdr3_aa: CASRASGTSGPYEQYF
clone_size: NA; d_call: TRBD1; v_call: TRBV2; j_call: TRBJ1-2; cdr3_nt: TGTGCCGGATCAGGACAGGGTGACTATGGCTACACCTTC; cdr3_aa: CAGSGQGDYGYTF
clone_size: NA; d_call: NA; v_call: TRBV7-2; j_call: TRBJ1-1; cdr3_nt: TGTGCCAGCAGCTCAGGGGCGTTGATGAACACTGAAGCTTTCTTT; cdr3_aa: CASSSGALMNTEAFF
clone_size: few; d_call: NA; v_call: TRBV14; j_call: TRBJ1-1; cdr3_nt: TGTGCCAGCAGCCAAGTTCTACAGGTGAACACTGAAGCTTTCTTT; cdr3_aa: CASSQVLQVNTEAFF
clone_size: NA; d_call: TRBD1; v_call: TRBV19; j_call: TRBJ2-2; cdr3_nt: TGTGCCAGTAGTATCTACCGGACAGGTCGTATAGGGACGAACACCGGGGAGCTGTTTTTT; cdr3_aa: CASSIYRTGRIGTNTGELFF
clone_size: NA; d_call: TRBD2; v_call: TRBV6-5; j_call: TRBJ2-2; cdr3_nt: TGTGCCAGCATGGGGGGGTCGGTTACCGGGGAGCTGTTTTTT; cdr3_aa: CASMGGSVTGELFF
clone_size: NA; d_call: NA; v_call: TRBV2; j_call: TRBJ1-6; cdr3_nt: TGTGCCAGCGGGGAAAACAGGGTTACTTCACCCCTCCACTTT; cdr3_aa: CASGENRVTSPLHF
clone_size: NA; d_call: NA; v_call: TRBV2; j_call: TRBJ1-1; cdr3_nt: TGTGCCAGCCATACAGGCTCCGGGGAAGCTTTCTTT; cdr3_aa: CASHTGSGEAFF
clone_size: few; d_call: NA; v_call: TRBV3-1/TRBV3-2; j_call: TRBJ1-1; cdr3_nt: TGTGCCAGCAGCCAAGATACCGGGGGGCGGGCCACTGAAGCTTTCTTT; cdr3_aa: CASSQDTGGRATEAFF
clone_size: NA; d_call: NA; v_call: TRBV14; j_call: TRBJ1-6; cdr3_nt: TGTGCCAGCAGCCCCTGGGAGGCCGATAATTCACCCCTCCACTTT; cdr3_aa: CASSPWEADNSPLHF
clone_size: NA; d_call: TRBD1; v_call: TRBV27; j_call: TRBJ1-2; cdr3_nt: TGTGCCAGCAGTCCCAACAGGGGGCGCGGTGGCTACACCTTC; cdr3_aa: CASSPNRGRGGYTF
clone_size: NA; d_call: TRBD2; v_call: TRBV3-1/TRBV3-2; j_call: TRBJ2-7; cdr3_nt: TGTGCCAGCAGCCAAGAGGGAGGGCCTGACTACGAGCAGTACTTC; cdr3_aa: CASSQEGGPDYEQYF